The 20 T cell receptor beta chains presented below share a single source sample, sequenced in a study of blood T cell repertoires in COVID-19. Repertoires were generated with immunoSEQ multiplex PCR, while TCRdb's copy carries only in-frame clones and drops some. The profile shows around 220,000 clones, 75% to 90% of them singletons. The sequencing sample was made of peripheral blood. These receptors all stem from a human donor in a cohort sampled during active COVID-19.

The J gene is TRBJ2-3, the V gene TRBV5-6; 7 bases align to TRBD2. This CDR3 is 16 amino acids long. Germline assignment: CDR1 SGHDT and CDR2 YYEEEE. The trim removed 4 bases at V and 3 bases at J, leaving 11 bases unmatched. The CDR3 DNA reads as TGTGCCAGCAGCCGAGGGACTACCTCATTAACAGATACGCAGTATTTT. Its protein is CASSRGTTSLTDTQYF. Looking up the rest from reference TRBV5-6 and TRBJ2-3 gives the full variable domain: DAGVTQSPTHLIKTRGQQVTLRCSPKSGHDTVSWYQQALGQGPQFIFQYYEEEERQRGNFPDRFSGHQFPNYSSELNVNALLLGDSALYLCASSRGTTSLTDTQYFGPGTRLTVL.

This chain links TRBV6-5 with TRBJ2-1, with 10 positions matching TRBD2. The CDR3 consists of 15 residues. Germline V CDR1 and CDR2: MNHEY, SVGAGI. V lost 6 bases and J lost 3; bases outside the gene matches: 5. CDR3 residues: CASSERLAGYNEQFF. The DNA of the CDR3 is TGTGCCAGCAGCGAGAGACTAGCGGGCTACAATGAGCAGTTCTTC.

This clone was counted only a few times. The chain has TRBV27 and TRBJ2-3, with a weak D call TRBD2 (6 bases). V was clipped by 5 bases and J by 6 bases, with 15 bases between them. The CDR3 is 14 residues long. Germline V gene lookup returns CDR1 MNHEY and CDR2 SMNVEV (reference sequence). The CDR3 is CASSPRDWGDTQYF. The CDR3 DNA sequence: TGTGCCAGCAGTCCCCGGGACTGGGGGGATACGCAGTATTTT.

The chain uses TRBV7-2 and TRBJ1-6, with 9 bases identical to TRBD1. Germline V gene data show CDR1 as SGHTA and CDR2 as FQGNSA. The CDR3 has 14 amino acids. V was pared by 4 bases and J by 9 bases, with 4 bases of the junction left unmatched. Here the CDR3 reads CASSSGQGFSPLHF. The DNA of the CDR3 is TGTGCCAGCAGCTCGGGACAGGGCTTTTCACCCCTCCACTTT.

The gene calls are TRBV9 and TRBJ2-1; a possible D gene is TRBD2 (6 bases). CDR1 is SGDLS and CDR2 is YYNGEE in the germline V gene. There are 15 residues in the CDR3. The V gene lost 0 bases and the J gene lost 4 bases, with 11 bases spanning the gap. The CDR3 spells CASSVAGVGYNEQFF. The CDR3 DNA follows: TGTGCCAGCAGCGTAGCGGGAGTCGGGTACAATGAGCAGTTCTTC.

The chain uses TRBV6-5 and TRBJ2-7; 8 nucleotides match TRBD1. This CDR3 comprises 15 residues. The V gene end was trimmed by 4 bases and the J gene end by 2 bases; junction bases not matched to a gene: 7. The germline gives CDR1 MNHEY, CDR2 SVGAGI. The CDR3 DNA is TGTGCCAGCAGTTCCGGGACAGGAGACCCCTACGAGCAGTACTTC. This encodes CASSSGTGDPYEQYF.

The chain is built from TRBV7-2 and TRBJ2-7; 10 nucleotides align to TRBD2. This CDR3 has 17 residues. Germline values: CDR1 SGHTA, CDR2 FQGNSA. V trimming: 0 bases; J trimming: 3 bases; junction bases outside the gene matches: 8. CDR3 nucleotide sequence: TGTGCCAGCAGCTTAGCTCGGATAGCGGGAGGTCTCTACGAGCAGTACTTC. Amino acid sequence: CASSLARIAGGLYEQYF.

V gene TRBV5-1 combines with J gene TRBJ1-3; 8 bases match TRBD1. Germline CDR1 reads SGHRS; CDR2 reads YFSETQ. This CDR3 has 15 amino acids. The V gene end was trimmed by 3 bases and the J gene end by 9 bases; junction bases not matched to a gene: 11. CDR3 DNA: TGCGCCAGCAGCTCCGGGACAGGCCAGGGGGTCACCATATATTTT. Translating gives CASSSGTGQGVTIYF.

This clone was observed once. The chain uses TRBV15 and TRBJ2-7; 7 bases are shared with TRBD2. This CDR3 has 15 amino acids. Looked up from germline, CDR1 is LNHNV and CDR2 is YYDKDF (reference sequence). With 1 base clipped from V and 0 bases from J, the junction kept 3 bases outside the gene matches. The CDR3 loop is CATSRAGTTSYEQYF. The CDR3 coding sequence is TGTGCCACCAGCAGAGCCGGGACTACCTCCTACGAGCAGTACTTC.

DNA of the CDR3: TGCGCCAGCAGCCAAGCCCTAGGGGGGGCCTACGAGCAGTACTTC. Translation gives CASSQALGGAYEQYF. The rearrangement joins TRBV4-3 to TRBJ2-7; tentatively, D is TRBD2 (7 bases). The CDR3 totals 15 residues. The ends were cut back, 1 base at V and 2 bases at J, with 12 bases in the middle. Germline V gene data show CDR1 as LGHNA and CDR2 as YSLEER.

The J gene is TRBJ2-3, the V gene TRBV3-1 (or the pseudogene TRBV3-2), with a tentative D call TRBD2 (6 bases). Germline V gives CDR1 LGHDT, CDR2 YNNKEL (reference sequence). V was shortened by 1 base and J by 2 bases, with 10 bases between the two germline ends. CDR3 length: 15 amino acids. CDR3 sequence (DNA): TGTGCCAGCAGCCAAGGGGCGGGGAACACAGATACGCAGTATTTT. Translating gives CASSQGAGNTDTQYF.

This chain connects TRBV6-6 to TRBJ2-7; TRBD2 matches 8 bases. Trimming removed 5 bases from V and 5 bases from J; junction bases left unmatched: 20. This CDR3 has 18 residues. Germline CDR1 MNHNY, CDR2 SVGAGI (reference sequence). The CDR3 nucleotides read TGTGCCAGCAGTCCCAGGACCGGGAGGGCGGGAGTCGTACACGAGCAGTACTTC. Amino acid sequence: CASSPRTGRAGVVHEQYF.

This clone was counted only a few times. The rearrangement joins TRBV3-1 (or the pseudogene TRBV3-2) to TRBJ2-3, with D possibly matching TRBD2 (6 bases). The CDR3 has 16 amino acids. Germline values: CDR1 LGHDT, CDR2 YNNKEL (reference sequence). Trimming took off 1 base at V and 2 bases at J, with 13 bases between the two ends. CDR3: CASSQGVAGFTDTQYF. The DNA for the CDR3 is TGTGCCAGCAGCCAAGGGGTGGCGGGATTCACAGATACGCAGTATTTT.

The rearrangement joins TRBV7-2 to TRBJ1-2, with D maybe TRBD1 (6 bases). This CDR3 is 15 amino acids long. The germline V gene encodes CDR1 SGHTA and CDR2 FQGNSA. V lost 5 bases to trimming and J lost 2 bases, with 15 bases between them. The CDR3 is CASSAARGQNYGYTF. For the CDR3, the DNA is TGTGCCAGCAGCGCAGCCCGAGGACAGAACTATGGCTACACCTTC.

This rearrangement joins TRBV6-6 to TRBJ1-1, with 8 bases that match TRBD1. The V segment lost 2 bases and the J segment 6 bases; nucleotides outside the gene matches: 5. Germline values: CDR1 MNHNY, CDR2 SVGAGI (reference sequence). CDR3 length: 14 amino acids. The CDR3, as DNA: TGTGCCAGCAGTTACACTGGACAGGGCGCTGAAGCTTTCTTT. Protein product: CASSYTGQGAEAFF.

This clone was seen a single time. V and J are TRBV30 and TRBJ2-7; TRBD1 agrees at 7 bases. Germline loops: CDR1 GTSNPN, CDR2 SVGIG (reference sequence). Unmatched junction bases numbered 5, after V lost 0 bases and J lost 6 bases. CDR3 size: 13 residues. The CDR3 sequence is CAWSVQTGAEQYF. As DNA, the CDR3 is TGTGCCTGGAGTGTACAAACAGGGGCCGAGCAGTACTTC.

The chain links TRBV4-3 to TRBJ1-3; TRBD1 agrees at 9 bases. Germline V gives CDR1 LGHNA, CDR2 YSLEER. This CDR3 region has 17 residues. J gave up 4 bases and V 0 bases, and 7 bases lay outside the gene matches. For the CDR3, the DNA is TGCGCCAGCAGCCAAGATCCAACAGGGGGCGAGGGAAACACCATATATTTT. It yields the protein CASSQDPTGGEGNTIYF.

This clone has a handful of counts. V usage is TRBV7-9 and J usage is TRBJ2-2; 8 bases are shared with TRBD1. The CDR3 consists of 16 residues. Germline CDR1 and CDR2: SEHNR and FQNEAQ (reference sequence). V lost 1 base to trimming and J lost 7 bases; unmatched junction nucleotides: 8. CDR3 region: CASSLGPGGSGGELFF. CDR3 coding DNA: TGTGCCAGCAGCTTAGGACCAGGGGGCAGTGGCGGGGAGCTGTTTTTT.

This chain joins TRBV10-3 and TRBJ1-5; tentative D call: TRBD1 (6 bases). The CDR3 spans 16 residues. The V and J ends lost 0 bases and 2 bases respectively, with 11 bases between them. Germline CDR1 and CDR2: ENHRY and SYGVKD. The CDR3 sequence is CAISESSRGGNQPQHF. Written as DNA, the CDR3 is TGTGCCATCAGTGAGTCGTCCAGGGGAGGCAATCAGCCCCAGCATTTT.

V gene TRBV7-8 combines with J gene TRBJ2-7; 9 bases fit TRBD2. The ends lost 1 base at V and 6 bases at J; junction bases unmatched: 10. Germline assignment: CDR1 SGHVS and CDR2 FQNEAQ. The CDR3 is made up of 16 amino acids. Here the CDR3 DNA reads TGTGCCAGCAGCTTAGAAATGGCGGGAGGGCCAATCGAGCAGTACTTC. This sequence encodes CASSLEMAGGPIEQYF.